This T cell receptor (beta chain) appears in the sequencing data of a study of CD8+CD57+ T cells in acquired aplastic anemia. This clonotype was recorded at least ten times. Germline V CDR1 and CDR2: LNHNV, YYDKDF (reference sequence). V lost 3 bases and J lost 8; bases outside the gene matches: 9. There are 15 residues in the CDR3. Patients sequenced had flow cytometry evidence of CD8+CD57+ cell expansion. The use of genomic DNA as template underpinned the TCR beta VDJ and CDR3 profiling. TCRdb ran MiXCR on the reads and lists one entry per CDR3 protein. Of about half a million distinct CDR3 sequences listed, about a third are singletons.

The chain recombines TRBV15 with TRBJ2-1, with 8 nucleotides matching TRBD1. The sequencing sample was made of sorted CD4+, CD8+, or CD8+CD57+ T cells (not recorded which) from PBMCs. This clonotype was sampled from a human donor with aplastic anemia. The CDR3 loop is CATSRAGQAIYEQFF. The CDR3 coding sequence is TGTGCCACCAGCAGGGCGGGACAGGCAATTTATGAGCAGTTCTTC.